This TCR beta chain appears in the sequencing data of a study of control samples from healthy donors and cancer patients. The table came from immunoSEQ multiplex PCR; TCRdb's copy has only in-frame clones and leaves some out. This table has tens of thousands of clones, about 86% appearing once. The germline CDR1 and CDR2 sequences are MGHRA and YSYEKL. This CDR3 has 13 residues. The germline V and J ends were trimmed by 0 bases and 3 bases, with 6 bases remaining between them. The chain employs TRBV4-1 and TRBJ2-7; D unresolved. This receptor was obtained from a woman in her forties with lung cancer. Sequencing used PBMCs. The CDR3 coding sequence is TGCGCCAGCAGCCAAGAATTAAACTACGAGCAGTACTTC. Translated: CASSQELNYEQYF.